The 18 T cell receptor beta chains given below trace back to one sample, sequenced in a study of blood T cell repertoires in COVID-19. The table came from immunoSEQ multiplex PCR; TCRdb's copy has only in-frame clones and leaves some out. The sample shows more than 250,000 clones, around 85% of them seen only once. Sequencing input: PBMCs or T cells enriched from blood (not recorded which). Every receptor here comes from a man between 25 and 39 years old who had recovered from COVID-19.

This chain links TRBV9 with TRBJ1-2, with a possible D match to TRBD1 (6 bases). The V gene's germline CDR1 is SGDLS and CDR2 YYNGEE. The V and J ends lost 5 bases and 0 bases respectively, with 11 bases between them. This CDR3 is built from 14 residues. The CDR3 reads CASSPGGPNYGYTF. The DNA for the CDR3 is TGTGCCAGCAGTCCCGGGGGGCCTAACTATGGCTACACCTTC.

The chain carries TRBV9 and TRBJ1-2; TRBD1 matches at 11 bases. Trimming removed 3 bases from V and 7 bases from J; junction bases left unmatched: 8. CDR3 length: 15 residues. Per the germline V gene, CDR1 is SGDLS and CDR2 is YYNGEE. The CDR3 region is CASSEAAGTGGGYTF. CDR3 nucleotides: TGTGCCAGCAGCGAGGCAGCCGGGACAGGGGGTGGCTACACCTTC.

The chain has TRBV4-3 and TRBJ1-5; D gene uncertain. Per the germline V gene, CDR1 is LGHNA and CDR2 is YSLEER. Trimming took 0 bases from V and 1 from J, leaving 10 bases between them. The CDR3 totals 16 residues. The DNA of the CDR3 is TGCGCCAGCAGCCAAGATTTCCAGGAAAGCAATCAGCCCCAGCATTTT. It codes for CASSQDFQESNQPQHF.

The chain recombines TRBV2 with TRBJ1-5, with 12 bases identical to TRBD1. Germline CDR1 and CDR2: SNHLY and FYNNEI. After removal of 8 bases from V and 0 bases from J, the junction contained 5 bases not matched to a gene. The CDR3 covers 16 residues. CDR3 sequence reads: CASGGQGAYSNQPQHF. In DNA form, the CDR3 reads TGTGCCAGCGGGGGACAGGGGGCCTATAGCAATCAGCCCCAGCATTTT.

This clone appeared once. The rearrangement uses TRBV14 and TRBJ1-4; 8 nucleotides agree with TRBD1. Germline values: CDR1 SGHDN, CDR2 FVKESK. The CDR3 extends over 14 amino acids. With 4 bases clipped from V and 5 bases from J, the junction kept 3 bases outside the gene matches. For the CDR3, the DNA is TGTGCCAGCAGCCCATGGGACAGGAATGAAAAACTGTTTTTT. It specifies CASSPWDRNEKLFF.

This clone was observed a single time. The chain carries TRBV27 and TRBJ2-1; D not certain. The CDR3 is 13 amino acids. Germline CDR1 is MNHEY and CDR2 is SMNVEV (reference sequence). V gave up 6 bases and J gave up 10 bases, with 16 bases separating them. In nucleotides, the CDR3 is TGTGCCAGCAGCCGAAACGAGAAGTACGAGCAGTTCTTC. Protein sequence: CASSRNEKYEQFF.

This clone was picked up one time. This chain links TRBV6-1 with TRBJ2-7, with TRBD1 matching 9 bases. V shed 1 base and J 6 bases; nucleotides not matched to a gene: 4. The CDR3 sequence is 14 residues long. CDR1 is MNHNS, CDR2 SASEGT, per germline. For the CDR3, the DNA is TGTGCCAGCAGTGAAGGAGACAGGGGGGGCGAGCAGTACTTC. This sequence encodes CASSEGDRGGEQYF.

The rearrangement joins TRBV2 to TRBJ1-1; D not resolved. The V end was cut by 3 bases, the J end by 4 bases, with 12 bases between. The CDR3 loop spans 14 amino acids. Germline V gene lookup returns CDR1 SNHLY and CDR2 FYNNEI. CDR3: CASSDALESTEAFF. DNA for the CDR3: TGTGCCAGCAGTGACGCCCTTGAGAGCACTGAAGCTTTCTTT.

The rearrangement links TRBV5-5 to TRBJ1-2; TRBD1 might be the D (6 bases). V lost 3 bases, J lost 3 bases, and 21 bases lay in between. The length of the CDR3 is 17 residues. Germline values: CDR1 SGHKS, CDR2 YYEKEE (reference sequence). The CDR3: CASSSSGEGVGHYGYTF. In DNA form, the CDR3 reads TGTGCCAGCAGCTCGTCAGGGGAGGGAGTAGGTCACTATGGCTACACCTTC. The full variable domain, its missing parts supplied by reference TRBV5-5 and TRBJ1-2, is DAGVTQSPTHLIKTRGQQVTLRCSPISGHKSVSWYQQVLGQGPQFIFQYYEKEERGRGNFPDRFSARQFPNYSSELNVNALLLGDSALYLCASSSSGEGVGHYGYTFGSGTRLTVV.

The DNA for the CDR3 is TGTGCCAGCAGTCAGACAGCGGGGGATGAAAAACTGTTTTTT. Translating it yields CASSQTAGDEKLFF. The chain recombines TRBV7-2 with TRBJ1-4, with D possibly being TRBD1 (5 bases). The CDR3 is made up of 14 amino acids. Per germline, CDR1 SGHTA and CDR2 FQGNSA. Deletions cut 6 bases from V and 6 bases from J, with 14 bases between. The variable domain in full, completed from reference TRBV7-2 and TRBJ1-4, reads GAGVSQSPSNKVTEKGKDVELRCDPISGHTALYWYRQSLGQGLEFLIYFQGNSAPDKSGLPSDRFSAERTGGSVSTLTIQRTQQEDSAVYLCASSQTAGDEKLFFGSGTQLSVL.

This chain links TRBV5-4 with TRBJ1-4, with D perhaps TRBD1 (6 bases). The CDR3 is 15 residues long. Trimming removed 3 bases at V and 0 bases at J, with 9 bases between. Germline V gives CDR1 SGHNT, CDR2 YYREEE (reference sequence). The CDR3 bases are TGTGCCAGCAGCTCGAGGACAGCAACTAATGAAAAACTGTTTTTT. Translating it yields CASSSRTATNEKLFF. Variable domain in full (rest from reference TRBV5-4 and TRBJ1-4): ETGVTQSPTHLIKTRGQQVTLRCSSQSGHNTVSWYQQALGQGPQFIFQYYREEENGRGNFPPRFSGLQFPNYSSELNVNALELDDSALYLCASSSRTATNEKLFFGSGTQLSVL.

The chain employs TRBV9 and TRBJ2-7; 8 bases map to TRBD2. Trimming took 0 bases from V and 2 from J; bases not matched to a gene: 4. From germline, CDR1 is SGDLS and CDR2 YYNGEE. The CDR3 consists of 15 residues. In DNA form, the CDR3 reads TGTGCCAGCAGCGTAGGCGGGGGGCGGACCTACGAGCAGTACTTC. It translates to CASSVGGGRTYEQYF.

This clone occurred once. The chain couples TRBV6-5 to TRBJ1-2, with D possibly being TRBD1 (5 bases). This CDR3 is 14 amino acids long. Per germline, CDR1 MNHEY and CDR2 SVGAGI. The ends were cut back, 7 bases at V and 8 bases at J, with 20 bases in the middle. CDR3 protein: CASTPDTPIGGYTF. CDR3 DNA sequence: TGTGCCAGCACTCCGGACACGCCGATCGGGGGCTACACCTTC.

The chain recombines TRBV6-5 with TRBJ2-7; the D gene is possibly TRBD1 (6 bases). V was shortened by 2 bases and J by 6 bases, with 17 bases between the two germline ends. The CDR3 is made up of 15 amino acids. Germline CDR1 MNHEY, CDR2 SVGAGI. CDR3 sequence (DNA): TGTGCCAGCAGTTACGTGCCGGACAGTTCTCTCGAGCAGTACTTC. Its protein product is CASSYVPDSSLEQYF.

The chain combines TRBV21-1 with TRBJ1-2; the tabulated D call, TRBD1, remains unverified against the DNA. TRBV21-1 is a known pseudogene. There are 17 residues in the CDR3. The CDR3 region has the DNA TGTGCCAGCAGCAAAAAAAATGGGCTTTGTTTTATAAGGGGCTACACCTTC. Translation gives CASSKKNGLCFIRGYTF.

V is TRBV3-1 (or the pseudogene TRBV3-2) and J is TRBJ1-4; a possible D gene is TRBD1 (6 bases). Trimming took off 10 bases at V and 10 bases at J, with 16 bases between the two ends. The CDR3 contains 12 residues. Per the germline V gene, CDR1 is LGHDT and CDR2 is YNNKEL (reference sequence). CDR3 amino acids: CATKGGAGKLFF. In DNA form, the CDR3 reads TGTGCCACCAAGGGGGGGGCTGGAAAACTGTTTTTT.

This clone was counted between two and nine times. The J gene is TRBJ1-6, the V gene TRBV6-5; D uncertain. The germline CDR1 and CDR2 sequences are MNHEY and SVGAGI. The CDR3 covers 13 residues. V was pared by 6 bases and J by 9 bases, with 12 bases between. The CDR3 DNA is TGTGCCAGCAGCCTGGGCAGCCCTTCACCCCTCCACTTT. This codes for CASSLGSPSPLHF.

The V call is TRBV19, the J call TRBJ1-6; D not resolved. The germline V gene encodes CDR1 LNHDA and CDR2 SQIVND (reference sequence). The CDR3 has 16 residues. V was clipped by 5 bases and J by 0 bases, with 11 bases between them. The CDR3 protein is CASSQRRGSYNSPLHF. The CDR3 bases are TGTGCCAGTAGTCAACGGCGGGGCTCCTATAATTCACCCCTCCACTTT.